These 12 T cell receptor beta chains were all obtained from the same sample, sequenced in a study of shared clonotypes between healthy human individuals. Terminally differentiated effector memory CD45RA+ cells were excluded by CCR7 positive selection of CD45RO-negative cells. The data were produced by immunoSEQ multiplex PCR, yet TCRdb's version contains in-frame clones alone and is incomplete. The profile shows more than 550,000 clones, 92% of them singletons. Material: naive CD8+ T cells sorted from blood. These receptor sequences come from a man aged 25 to 40 in good health.

The CDR3 DNA reads as TGTGCCACCAGCGACCGGACAGGGGGCCACTATGGCTACACCTTC. Translating it yields CATSDRTGGHYGYTF. The V gene is TRBV15, the J gene TRBJ1-2; 11 bases agree with TRBD1. The CDR3 runs to 15 residues. V was clipped by 5 bases and J by 3 bases; unmatched bases: 5. Looked up from germline, CDR1 is LNHNV and CDR2 is YYDKDF (reference sequence).

The chain uses TRBV6-1 and TRBJ1-5; possibly TRBD1 for D (6 bases). V was clipped by 4 bases and J by 7 bases, with 20 bases between them. CDR3 length: 16 amino acids. Germline V gene sequence: CDR1 MNHNS, CDR2 SASEGT. CDR3 bases: TGTGCCAGCAGTGGGGGGGCCCACTCAAGCCGACAGCCCCAGCATTTT. Translation: CASSGGAHSSRQPQHF.

V and J are TRBV25-1 and TRBJ2-2; 11 bases fit TRBD2. The CDR3 has 16 residues. J was trimmed by 4 bases and V by 7 bases; bases with no gene match: 8. CDR1 is MGHDK and CDR2 is SYGVNS in the germline V gene. The CDR3 protein is CASTTTSGKSTGELFF. CDR3 coding DNA: TGTGCCAGCACAACGACTAGCGGGAAGTCCACCGGGGAGCTGTTTTTT.

This chain joins TRBV7-2 and TRBJ2-3; 7 bases map to TRBD2. The V gene end was trimmed by 3 bases and the J gene end by 5 bases; junction bases not matched to a gene: 11. This CDR3 contains 16 residues. The germline V gene has CDR1 SGHTA and CDR2 FQGNSA. CDR3 nucleotide sequence: TGTGCCAGCAGCTTTGGGACGGGAGGCCACTTAGATACGCAGTATTTT. The encoded protein is CASSFGTGGHLDTQYF.

This chain joins TRBV6-5 and TRBJ1-4; no definite D call. This CDR3 is built from 15 residues. Deletions cut 5 bases from V and 0 bases from J, with 10 bases between. Per the germline V gene, CDR1 is MNHEY and CDR2 is SVGAGI. CDR3 DNA: TGTGCCAGCAGTATAGAAGCCGCAACTAATGAAAAACTGTTTTTT. This encodes CASSIEAATNEKLFF.

The gene calls are TRBV7-2 and TRBJ2-7; D is possibly TRBD2 (6 bases). CDR1 and CDR2 from the germline V gene are SGHTA and FQGNSA. This CDR3 has 16 residues. Trimming pared 5 bases from V and 2 bases from J, leaving 19 bases between. The CDR3 nucleotides read TGTGCCAGCAGCGTCACGTCCCGGGAGAACCCCTACGAGCAGTACTTC. It encodes CASSVTSRENPYEQYF.

V and J are TRBV10-3 and TRBJ1-1; D uncertain. Trimming left V 2 bases short and J 4 bases short, with 11 bases between. The germline gives CDR1 ENHRY, CDR2 SYGVKD. The CDR3 runs 14 residues. CDR3 nucleotides: TGTGCCATCAGTGAGATCGGGGTGGGCACTGAAGCTTTCTTT. Amino acids: CAISEIGVGTEAFF.

The chain joins TRBV9 to TRBJ2-3; D is uncertain. The germline V gene encodes CDR1 SGDLS and CDR2 YYNGEE. The CDR3 runs to 12 residues. V lost 3 bases, J lost 4 bases, and 6 bases lay in between. Here the CDR3 reads CASSAFSDTQYF. In DNA, the CDR3 is TGTGCCAGCAGCGCCTTTTCAGATACGCAGTATTTT.

As concerns this clone: The same CDR3 also results from other DNA sequences found in this sample. This chain links TRBV27 with TRBJ2-7; 9 positions agree with TRBD1. Germline trimming cut 4 bases from V and 3 bases from J; bases unmatched to any gene: 4. Germline V gene data show CDR1 as MNHEY and CDR2 as SMNVEV (reference sequence). The CDR3 is 14 amino acids. CDR3 in amino acids: CASSSRTGVYEQYF. The DNA of the CDR3 is TGTGCCAGCAGTTCTCGGACAGGGGTCTACGAGCAGTACTTC.

The rearrangement links TRBV5-1 to TRBJ2-1, with 14 positions matching TRBD2. The germline V gene has CDR1 SGHRS and CDR2 YFSETQ. Trimming removed 4 bases from V and 5 bases from J; junction bases left unmatched: 14. The CDR3 runs to 19 residues. CDR3: CASSPAAGTSGSKDNEQFF. CDR3 coding DNA: TGCGCCAGCAGCCCCGCTGCCGGGACTAGCGGGAGCAAGGACAATGAGCAGTTCTTC.

The chain has TRBV7-9 and TRBJ1-3; 9 bases fit TRBD1. The length of the CDR3 is 15 residues. V dropped 1 base and J dropped 7; count of bases not matched to a gene: 5. The germline CDR1 and CDR2 sequences are SEHNR and FQNEAQ (reference sequence). The CDR3 DNA sequence: TGTGCCAGCAGCTTAGGGACAGGGGAGGCGAACACCATATATTTT. It specifies CASSLGTGEANTIYF. The full variable domain, in which reference TRBV7-9 and TRBJ1-3 provide the parts outside the CDR3, is DTGVSQNPRHKITKRGQNVTFRCDPISEHNRLYWYRQTLGQGPEFLTYFQNEAQLEKSRLLSDRFSAERPKGSFSTLEIQRTEQGDSAMYLCASSLGTGEANTIYFGEGSWLTVV.

The chain combines TRBV4-1 with TRBJ2-7, with D unclear. This CDR3 is 11 amino acids long. Between the trimmed V and J ends, which lost 0 bases and 5 bases, there was a span of 2 bases. Germline V lookup: CDR1 MGHRA, CDR2 YSYEKL. For the CDR3, the DNA is TGCGCCAGCAGCCAAGAAAACGAGCAGTACTTC. It is translated as CASSQENEQYF.